These 21 T cell receptor beta chains came from one sample sequenced in a study of cytomegalovirus exposure and HLA in healthy donors. Use of 60 Vbeta and 13 Jbeta primers characterized the PCR. Method: immunoSEQ multiplex PCR; TCRdb's copy keeps in-frame clones and lacks some. Of some 150,000 clones in the sample, 79% are singletons; the top ten hold roughly 6%. The material sequenced was PBMCs. These receptors were obtained from a man aged 50-60 years in good health and CMV-seropositive.

The chain joins TRBV29-1 to TRBJ2-5; D gene uncertain. The CDR3 runs 12 residues. V was cut by 4 bases and J by 2 bases, with 8 bases left in between. Germline lookup yields CDR1 SQVTM and CDR2 ANQGSEA. The CDR3, as DNA: TGCAGCGTTGTCGGTACGCAAGAGACCCAGTACTTC. It is translated as CSVVGTQETQYF.

The rearrangement uses TRBV10-3 and TRBJ2-1, with 10 bases that match TRBD2. The CDR3 is 14 residues long. The J segment lost 4 bases and the V segment lost 5 bases, leaving 2 bases of the junction unmatched. Germline V CDR1 and CDR2: ENHRY, SYGVKD. For the CDR3, the DNA is TGTGCCATCAGTCGGACTAGCGGTTACAATGAGCAGTTCTTC. It translates to CAISRTSGYNEQFF.

The V gene is TRBV5-6, the J gene TRBJ2-3, with no clear D. The germline V gene encodes CDR1 SGHDT and CDR2 YYEEEE. CDR3 length equals 15 residues. Trimming shortened V by 0 bases and J by 0 bases, and 8 bases separated the two germline ends. CDR3 in DNA: TGTGCCAGCAGCTTGGCTCGGTATAGCACAGATACGCAGTATTTT. It encodes CASSLARYSTDTQYF.

The rearrangement joins TRBV4-1 to TRBJ1-1; 7 nucleotides match TRBD1. CDR1 MGHRA and CDR2 YSYEKL come from the germline V gene. V lost 4 bases to trimming and J lost 9 bases; unmatched junction nucleotides: 5. This CDR3 comprises 12 residues. CDR3 loop: CASSREGAQAFF. In DNA, the CDR3 is TGCGCCAGCAGCCGAGAGGGGGCCCAAGCTTTCTTT.

On this clone: Possible read error: a much larger clone is one base away. V and J are TRBV11-3 and TRBJ2-7; 8 positions match TRBD2. The CDR3 has 13 amino acids. CDR1 SGHNT and CDR2 YENEEA come from the germline V gene. The V gene end was trimmed by 2 bases and the J gene end by 6 bases; junction bases not matched to a gene: 3. The DNA for the CDR3 is TGTGCCAGCAGCTTAAGGCTAGCGGGCGAGCAGTACTTC. Translated: CASSLRLAGEQYF.

This chain links TRBV29-1 with TRBJ1-1; D gene unclear. Deletions cut 2 bases from V and 0 bases from J, with 7 bases between. CDR1 is SQVTM, CDR2 ANQGSEA, per germline. The CDR3 runs 13 residues. CDR3 protein: CSVEKRMNTEAFF. The CDR3 DNA reads as TGCAGCGTTGAAAAGAGAATGAACACTGAAGCTTTCTTT.

This clone has a single count. The V gene is TRBV29-1, the J gene TRBJ2-3, with TRBD1 matching over 7 bases. The CDR3 is made up of 14 amino acids. Losses at the gene ends were 2 bases for V and 6 bases for J; bases not matched to a gene: 8. Germline loops: CDR1 SQVTM, CDR2 ANQGSEA. In DNA, the CDR3 is TGCAGCGTTGAAAGGGCAGGGGGTCGGGATACGCAGTATTTT. This translates into CSVERAGGRDTQYF.

This chain links TRBV5-1 with TRBJ2-7; possible D gene TRBD1, 6 bases. V was clipped by 5 bases and J by 0 bases, with 12 bases between them. The CDR3 loop spans 14 amino acids. Per germline, CDR1 SGHRS and CDR2 YFSETQ. The CDR3: CASRQGGGSYEQYF. Written as DNA, the CDR3 is TGCGCCAGCAGACAGGGTGGAGGCTCCTACGAGCAGTACTTC.

The chain is built from TRBV5-4 and TRBJ2-5; 7 bases line up with TRBD1. Germline V CDR1 and CDR2: SGHNT, YYREEE (reference sequence). The CDR3 contains 12 residues. The J segment lost 11 bases and the V segment lost 4 bases, leaving 8 bases of the junction unmatched. The CDR3 is CASSDRQGNQYF. The CDR3, as DNA: TGTGCCAGCAGCGACCGACAGGGTAATCAGTACTTC.

The chain couples TRBV27 to TRBJ2-7, with 14 bases fitting TRBD2. CDR1 and CDR2 from the germline V gene are MNHEY and SMNVEV (reference sequence). The V and J ends lost 6 bases and 5 bases, in that order; junction bases with no gene match: 18. The length of the CDR3 is 19 residues. DNA for the CDR3: TGTGCCAGCAGCCGGACCGGGACTAGCGGGAGAAGGGTCATCCACGAGCAGTACTTC. Amino acids: CASSRTGTSGRRVIHEQYF.

This clone occurred once. The CDR3 sequence: CASSQGGDRLTEAFF. The CDR3 DNA follows: TGTGCCAGCAGCCAAGGAGGGGACAGGTTGACTGAAGCTTTCTTT. V usage is TRBV4-2 and J usage is TRBJ1-1, with 8 bases that match TRBD1. The CDR3 is 15 residues long. Germline V CDR1 and CDR2: LGHNA, YNFKEQ. V shed 1 base, J shed 5 bases, and the junction held 6 bases outside the gene matches.

This chain connects TRBV6-1 to TRBJ1-2, with D possibly matching TRBD1 (6 bases). CDR3 length: 15 amino acids. Trimming took 8 bases from V and 5 from J, leaving 21 bases between them. The germline V gene has CDR1 MNHNS and CDR2 SASEGT. This chain's CDR3 is CASANHNRDRYGYTF. Written as DNA, the CDR3 is TGTGCCAGCGCGAATCATAACAGGGATCGGTATGGCTACACCTTC.

This clone showed up just once. The V gene is TRBV28, the J gene TRBJ2-5, with a tentative D call TRBD1 (5 bases). The CDR3 length is 15 residues. The germline V and J ends were trimmed by 4 bases and 2 bases, with 14 bases remaining between them. The germline V gene has CDR1 MDHEN and CDR2 SYDVKM. DNA for the CDR3: TGTGCCAGCAGTTCCCCTCGGACAATACAAGAGACCCAGTACTTC. Residues: CASSSPRTIQETQYF.

This rearrangement joins TRBV18 to TRBJ1-3; a weak D match, TRBD1 (6 bases). Between the trimmed V and J ends, which lost 3 bases and 4 bases, there was a span of 19 bases. Per the germline V gene, CDR1 is KGHSH and CDR2 is LQKENI. The CDR3 length is 17 residues. This CDR3 is CASSPVEPGRGGNTIYF. Written as DNA, the CDR3 is TGTGCCAGCTCACCGGTGGAACCGGGCAGGGGAGGAAACACCATATATTTT.

This clone was detected a few times. The V call is TRBV9, the J call TRBJ1-6, with 9 bases identical to TRBD1. From germline, CDR1 is SGDLS and CDR2 YYNGEE. The V and J ends lost 4 bases and 10 bases, in that order; junction bases with no gene match: 12. The CDR3 length is 16 residues. The CDR3 reads CASSTPFGQGLSPLHF. CDR3 sequence (DNA): TGTGCCAGCAGCACACCCTTCGGACAGGGGTTGTCACCCCTCCACTTT. The full variable domain, in which reference TRBV9 and TRBJ1-6 provide the parts outside the CDR3, is DSGVTQTPKHLITATGQRVTLRCSPRSGDLSVYWYQQSLDQGLQFLIQYYNGEERAKGNILERFSAQQFPDLHSELNLSSLELGDSALYFCASSTPFGQGLSPLHFGNGTRLTVT.

Worth noting for this clone: Lacking the conserved final phenylalanine or tryptophan, this CDR3 likely reflects a read error. The J gene is TRBJ1-1, the V gene TRBV5-6, with D perhaps TRBD1 (5 bases). This CDR3 is built from 13 residues. CDR1 and CDR2 (germline): SGHDT, YYEEEE. V lost 5 bases, J lost 5 bases, and 13 bases lay in between. The CDR3 DNA follows: TGTGCCAGCAGATCCGACAGAGGGACTGAAGCTTTCTCT. Translation: CASRSDRGTEAFS.

This chain links TRBV28 with TRBJ2-7, with 7 bases lining up with TRBD1. The V segment lost 3 bases and the J segment 4 bases; nucleotides outside the gene matches: 9. There are 15 residues in the CDR3. CDR1 is MDHEN and CDR2 is SYDVKM in the germline V gene. The CDR3 DNA follows: TGTGCCAGCAGTTTCCACAGGGGTGGGAAATACGAGCAGTACTTC. Protein sequence: CASSFHRGGKYEQYF. Full variable domain (remainder filled in from reference TRBV28 and TRBJ2-7): DVKVTQSSRYLVKRTGEKVFLECVQDMDHENMFWYRQDPGLGLRLIYFSYDVKMKEKGDIPEGYSVSREKKERFSLILESASTNQTSMYLCASSFHRGGKYEQYFGPGTRLTVT.

This sequence joins TRBV7-9 and TRBJ2-7; 7 bases align to TRBD2. This CDR3 contains 12 residues. V shed 8 bases and J 3 bases; nucleotides not matched to a gene: 4. Per the germline V gene, CDR1 is SEHNR and CDR2 is FQNEAQ (reference sequence). The CDR3: CASLGGDYEQYF. CDR3 sequence (DNA): TGTGCCAGCTTGGGGGGGGACTACGAGCAGTACTTC.

The V call is TRBV5-1, the J call TRBJ2-1, with a possible D match to TRBD1 (5 bases). The CDR3 spans 15 residues. With 0 bases removed from V and 3 bases from J, the gap between germline ends came to 10 bases. Per germline, CDR1 SGHRS and CDR2 YFSETQ. Here the CDR3 reads CASSLVGVGYNEQFF. CDR3 nucleotides: TGCGCCAGCAGCTTGGTAGGGGTCGGCTACAATGAGCAGTTCTTC.

The chain links TRBV4-2 to TRBJ2-7, with TRBD2 as a possible D gene (6 bases). Germline assignment: CDR1 LGHNA and CDR2 YNFKEQ. The ends were cut back, 4 bases at V and 3 bases at J, with 16 bases in the middle. There are 15 residues in the CDR3. The CDR3 loop is CASSPKPGAGYEQYF. The CDR3 DNA sequence: TGTGCCAGCAGCCCAAAACCGGGAGCGGGCTACGAGCAGTACTTC.

A word on this clone: One junction end does not reproduce the germline sequence, and a read error may be involved. Within the sample, other DNA sequences also encode this same CDR3. The J gene is TRBJ2-7, the V gene TRBV7-7; the match to TRBD2 covers 8 bases. The CDR3 extends over 13 amino acids. Germline-derived CDR1 and CDR2 are SSHAT and FNYEAQ (reference sequence). CDR3 nucleotide sequence: TGCGCTAGCAGCCCGGGACTAGAATACGAGCAGTACTTC. Protein sequence: CASSPGLEYEQYF.